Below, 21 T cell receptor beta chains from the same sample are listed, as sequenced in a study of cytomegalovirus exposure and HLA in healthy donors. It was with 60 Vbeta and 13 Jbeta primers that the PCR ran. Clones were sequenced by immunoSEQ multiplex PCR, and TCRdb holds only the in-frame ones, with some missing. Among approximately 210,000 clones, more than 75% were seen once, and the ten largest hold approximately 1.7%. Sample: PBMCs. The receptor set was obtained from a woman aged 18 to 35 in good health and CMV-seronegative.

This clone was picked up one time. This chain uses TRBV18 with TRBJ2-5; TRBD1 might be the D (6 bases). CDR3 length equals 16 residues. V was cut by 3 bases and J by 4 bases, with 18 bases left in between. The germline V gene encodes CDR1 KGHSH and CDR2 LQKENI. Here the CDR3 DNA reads TGTGCCAGCTCACCCGGACAGTACCCCCTGAGAGAGACCCAGTACTTC. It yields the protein CASSPGQYPLRETQYF. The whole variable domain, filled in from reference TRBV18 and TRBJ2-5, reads NAGVMQNPRHLVRRRGQEARLRCSPMKGHSHVYWYRQLPEEGLKFMVYLQKENIIDESGMPKERFSAEFPKEGPSILRIQQVVRGDSAAYFCASSPGQYPLRETQYFGPGTRLLVL.

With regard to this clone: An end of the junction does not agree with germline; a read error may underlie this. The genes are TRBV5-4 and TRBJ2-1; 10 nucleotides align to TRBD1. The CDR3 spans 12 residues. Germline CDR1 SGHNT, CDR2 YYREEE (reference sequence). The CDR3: CASSLLGDRGLF. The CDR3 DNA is TGTGCCAGCAGCTTACTTGGGGACAGGGGACTCTTC.

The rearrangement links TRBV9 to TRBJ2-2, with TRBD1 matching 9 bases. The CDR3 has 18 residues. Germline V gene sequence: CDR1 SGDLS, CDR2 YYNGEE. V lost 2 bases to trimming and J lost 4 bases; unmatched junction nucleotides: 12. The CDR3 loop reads CASSVTARQGVGTGELFF. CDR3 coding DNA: TGTGCCAGCAGCGTTACGGCCAGACAGGGGGTCGGCACCGGGGAGCTGTTTTTT.

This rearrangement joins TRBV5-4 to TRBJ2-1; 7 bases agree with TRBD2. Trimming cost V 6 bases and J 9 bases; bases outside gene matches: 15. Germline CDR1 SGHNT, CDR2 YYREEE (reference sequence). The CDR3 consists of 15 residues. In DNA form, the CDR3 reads TGTGCCAGCACTCAGCAAGGGGAGGGGCGAGGTGAGCAGTTCTTC. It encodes CASTQQGEGRGEQFF.

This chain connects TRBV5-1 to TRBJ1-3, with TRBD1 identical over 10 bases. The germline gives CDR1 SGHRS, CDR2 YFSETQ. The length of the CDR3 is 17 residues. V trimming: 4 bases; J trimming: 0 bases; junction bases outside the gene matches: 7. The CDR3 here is CASSRRDRGSSGNTIYF. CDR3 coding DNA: TGCGCCAGCAGCCGCCGGGACAGGGGCTCCTCTGGAAACACCATATATTTT.

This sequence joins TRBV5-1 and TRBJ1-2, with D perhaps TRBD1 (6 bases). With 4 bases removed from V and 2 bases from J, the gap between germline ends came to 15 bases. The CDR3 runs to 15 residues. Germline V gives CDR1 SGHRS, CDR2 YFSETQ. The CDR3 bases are TGCGCCAGCAGCCCCGGGGCAACAGGGAACTATGGCTACACCTTC. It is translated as CASSPGATGNYGYTF.

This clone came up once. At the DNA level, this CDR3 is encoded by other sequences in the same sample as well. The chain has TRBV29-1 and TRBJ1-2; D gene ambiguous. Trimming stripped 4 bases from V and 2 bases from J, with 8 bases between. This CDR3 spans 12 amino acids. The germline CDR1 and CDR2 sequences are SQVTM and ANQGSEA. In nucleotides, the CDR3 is TGCAGCGTTGGAGGCCAGAACTATGGCTACACCTTC. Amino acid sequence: CSVGGQNYGYTF.

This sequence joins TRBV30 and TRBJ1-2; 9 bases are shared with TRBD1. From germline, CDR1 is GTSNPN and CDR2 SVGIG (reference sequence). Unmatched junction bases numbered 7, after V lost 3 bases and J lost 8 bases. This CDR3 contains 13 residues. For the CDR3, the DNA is TGTGCCTGGAGCCCGGGACAGGGCTCCGGCTACACCTTC. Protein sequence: CAWSPGQGSGYTF. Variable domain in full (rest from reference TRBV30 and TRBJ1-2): SQTIHQWPATLVQPVGSPLSLECTVEGTSNPNLYWYRQAAGRGLQLLFYSVGIGQISSEVPQNLSASRPQDRQFILSSKKLLLSDSGFYLCAWSPGQGSGYTFGSGTRLTVV.

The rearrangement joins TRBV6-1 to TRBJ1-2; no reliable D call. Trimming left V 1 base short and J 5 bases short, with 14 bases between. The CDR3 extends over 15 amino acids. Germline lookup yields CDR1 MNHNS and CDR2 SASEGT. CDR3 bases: TGTGCCAGCAGTGAAGGGCGCGGCCCCGTGTATGGCTACACCTTC. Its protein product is CASSEGRGPVYGYTF.

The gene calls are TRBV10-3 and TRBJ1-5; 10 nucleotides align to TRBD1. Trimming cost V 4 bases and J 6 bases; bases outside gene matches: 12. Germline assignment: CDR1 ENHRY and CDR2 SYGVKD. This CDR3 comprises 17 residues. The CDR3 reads CAISAGQGYEGTQPQHF. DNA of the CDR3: TGTGCCATCAGTGCGGGACAGGGGTATGAGGGTACTCAGCCCCAGCATTTT.

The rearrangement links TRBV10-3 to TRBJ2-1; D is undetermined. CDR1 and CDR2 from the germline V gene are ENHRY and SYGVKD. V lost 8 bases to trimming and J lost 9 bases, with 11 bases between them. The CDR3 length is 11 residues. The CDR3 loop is CAISLRGEQFF. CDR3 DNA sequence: TGTGCCATCTCCCTTAGAGGTGAGCAGTTCTTC.

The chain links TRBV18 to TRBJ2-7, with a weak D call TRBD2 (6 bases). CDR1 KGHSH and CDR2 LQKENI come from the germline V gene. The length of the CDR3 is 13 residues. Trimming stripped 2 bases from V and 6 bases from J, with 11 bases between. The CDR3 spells CASSPGGEIEQYF. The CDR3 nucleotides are TGTGCCAGCTCACCAGGAGGGGAAATCGAGCAGTACTTC. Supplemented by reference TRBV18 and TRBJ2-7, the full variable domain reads NAGVMQNPRHLVRRRGQEARLRCSPMKGHSHVYWYRQLPEEGLKFMVYLQKENIIDESGMPKERFSAEFPKEGPSILRIQQVVRGDSAAYFCASSPGGEIEQYFGPGTRLTVT.

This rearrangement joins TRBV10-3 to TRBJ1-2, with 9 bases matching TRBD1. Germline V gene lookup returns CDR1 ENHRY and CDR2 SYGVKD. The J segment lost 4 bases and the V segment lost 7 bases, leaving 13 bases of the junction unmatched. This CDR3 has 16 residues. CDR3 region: CAITQSPGQGSYGYTF. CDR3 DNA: TGTGCCATCACCCAATCTCCGGGACAGGGAAGCTATGGCTACACCTTC.

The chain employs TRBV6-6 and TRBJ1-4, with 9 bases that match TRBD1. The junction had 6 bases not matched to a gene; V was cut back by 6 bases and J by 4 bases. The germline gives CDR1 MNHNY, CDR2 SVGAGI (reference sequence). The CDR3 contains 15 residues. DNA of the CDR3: TGTGCCAGCAGGCCCGGGACAGGGATTAATGAAAAACTGTTTTTT. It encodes CASRPGTGINEKLFF.

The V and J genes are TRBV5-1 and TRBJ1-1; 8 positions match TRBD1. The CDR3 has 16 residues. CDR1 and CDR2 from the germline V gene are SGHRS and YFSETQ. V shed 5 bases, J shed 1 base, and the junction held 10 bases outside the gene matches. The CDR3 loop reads CASRVQGDVTNTEAFF. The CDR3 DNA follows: TGCGCCAGCAGGGTACAGGGGGATGTCACGAACACTGAAGCTTTCTTT.

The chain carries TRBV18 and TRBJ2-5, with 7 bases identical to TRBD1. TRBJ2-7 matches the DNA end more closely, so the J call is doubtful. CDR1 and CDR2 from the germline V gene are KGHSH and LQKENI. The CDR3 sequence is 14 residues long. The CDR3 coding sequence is TGTGCCAGCTCATTTACGAGGGGGCTCCACGAGCAGTACTTC. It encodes CASSFTRGLHEQYF.

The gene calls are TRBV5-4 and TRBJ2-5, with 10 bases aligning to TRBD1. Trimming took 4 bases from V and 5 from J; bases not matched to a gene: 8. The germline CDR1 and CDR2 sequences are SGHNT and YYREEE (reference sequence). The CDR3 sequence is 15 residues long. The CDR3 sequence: CASSGGTGVGETQYF. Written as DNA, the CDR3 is TGTGCCAGCAGCGGCGGGACAGGGGTTGGGGAGACCCAGTACTTC.

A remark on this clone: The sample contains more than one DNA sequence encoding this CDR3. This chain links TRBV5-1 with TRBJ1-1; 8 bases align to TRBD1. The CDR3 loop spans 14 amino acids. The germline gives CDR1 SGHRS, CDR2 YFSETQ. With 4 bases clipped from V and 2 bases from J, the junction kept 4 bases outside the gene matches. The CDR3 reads CASSPGQANTEAFF. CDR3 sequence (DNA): TGCGCCAGCAGCCCGGGACAGGCCAACACTGAAGCTTTCTTT.

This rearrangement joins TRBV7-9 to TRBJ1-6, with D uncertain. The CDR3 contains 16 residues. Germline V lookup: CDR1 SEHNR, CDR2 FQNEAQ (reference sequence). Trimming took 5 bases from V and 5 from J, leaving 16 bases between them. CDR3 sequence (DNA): TGTGCCAGCAGCGCCCCGAATCCCCCAGATAATTCACCCCTCCACTTT. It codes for CASSAPNPPDNSPLHF.

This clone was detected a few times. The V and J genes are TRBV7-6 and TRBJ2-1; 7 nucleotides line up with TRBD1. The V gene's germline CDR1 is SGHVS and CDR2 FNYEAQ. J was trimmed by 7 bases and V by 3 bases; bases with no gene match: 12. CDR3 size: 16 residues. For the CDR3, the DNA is TGTGCCAGCAGCTTTTCCAGGGGGAGTCTTTCGAATGAGCAGTTCTTC. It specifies CASSFSRGSLSNEQFF.

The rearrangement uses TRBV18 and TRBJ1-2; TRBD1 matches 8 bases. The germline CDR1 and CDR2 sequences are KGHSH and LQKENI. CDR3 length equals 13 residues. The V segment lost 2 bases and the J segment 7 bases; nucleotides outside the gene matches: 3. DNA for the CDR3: TGTGCCAGCTCACCAACAGGGGGAAGTGGCTACACCTTC. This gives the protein CASSPTGGSGYTF.